This T cell receptor beta chain originates from a study of cytomegalovirus exposure and HLA in healthy donors. Primers for the PCR totalled 60 Vbeta and 13 Jbeta. The repertoire was sequenced with immunoSEQ multiplex PCR; TCRdb's copy has only in-frame clones and lacks some. Of roughly 99,000 clones detected, 82% appear once; the ten largest clones hold less than 3.5%. Findings and limits, study-wide: Per a prior analysis, the majority of TCR beta V segments were productive roughly 90% or roughly 30% of the time. According to a later analysis, most TCR beta chains associated with CMV appeared HLA-restricted. Among the most significant clusters, several appeared linked to common viral pathogens in a later analysis.

V lost 5 bases and J lost 5; bases outside the gene matches: 5. The germline CDR1 and CDR2 sequences are ENHRY and SYGVKD. This CDR3 is 14 amino acids long. Regarding this clone: Its antigen remains unidentified.

Sequencing was performed on PBMCs. This clonotype was obtained from a man aged 30 to 45 in good health and CMV-seropositive. The chain employs TRBV10-3 and TRBJ2-5, with 10 nucleotides matching TRBD1. The CDR3 coding sequence is TGTGCCATCAGTCCCGGGACAGGGGATGAGACCCAGTACTTC. Its protein product is CAISPGTGDETQYF.